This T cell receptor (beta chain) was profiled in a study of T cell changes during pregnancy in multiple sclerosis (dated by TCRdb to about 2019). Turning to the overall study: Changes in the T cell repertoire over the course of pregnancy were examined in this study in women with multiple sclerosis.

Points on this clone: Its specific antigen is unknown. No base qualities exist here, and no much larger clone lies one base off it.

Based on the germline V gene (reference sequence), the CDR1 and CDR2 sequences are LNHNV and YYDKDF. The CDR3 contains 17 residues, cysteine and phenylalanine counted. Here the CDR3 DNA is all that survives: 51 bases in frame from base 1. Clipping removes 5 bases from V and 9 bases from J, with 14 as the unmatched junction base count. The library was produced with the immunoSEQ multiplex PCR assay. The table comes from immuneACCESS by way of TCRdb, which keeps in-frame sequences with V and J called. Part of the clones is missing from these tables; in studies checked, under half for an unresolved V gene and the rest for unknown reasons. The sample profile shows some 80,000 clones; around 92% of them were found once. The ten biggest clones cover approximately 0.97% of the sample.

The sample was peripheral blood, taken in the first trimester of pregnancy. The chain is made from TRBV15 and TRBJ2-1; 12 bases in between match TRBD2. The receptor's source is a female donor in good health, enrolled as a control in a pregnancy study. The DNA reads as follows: TGTGCCACCAGCCGGACTAGCGGGATTACCACTGGGCGTGAGCAGTTCTTC. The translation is CATSRTSGITTGREQFF.